Listed below are T cell receptor beta chains from one sample, sequenced in a study of blood T cells in healthy people across ages. TCRdb re-called the 5' RACE reads through MiXCR, storing one row per CDR3 protein. Of 650,000 to 1,000,000 distinct CDR3 sequences in the sample, about 36% were seen once. Sequenced: blood. The receptor source for this set is a man aged 18 to 30 in good health. Both conserved end residues are part of each CDR3. D genes are given only for firm matches. Clone size is shown for a subset of rows, as once, few, many or a class of expanded clone.

clone_size j_call cdr3_length d_call v_call cdr3_aa cdr3_nt
- TRBJ2-5 15 TRBD1 TRBV2 CASSEGRTGYEAQYF TGTGCCAGCAGTGAAGGAAGGACAGGGTACGAGGCGCAGTACTTC
few TRBJ2-3 15 TRBD2 TRBV2 CASSTTSVVTDTQYF TGTGCCAGCAGTACGACTAGCGTGGTCACAGATACGCAGTATTTT
- TRBJ1-4 16 TRBD1 TRBV9 CASSVGQGETNEKLFF TGTGCCAGCAGCGTAGGACAGGGTGAAACTAATGAAAAACTGTTTTTT
many TRBJ2-7 13 - TRBV12-3/TRBV12-4 CASSLRDAGEQYF TGTGCCAGCAGTCTACGGGACGCGGGCGAGCAGTACTTC
many TRBJ2-7 12 - TRBV12-3/TRBV12-4 CASSFSDLEQYF TGTGCCAGCAGTTTTTCGGACCTAGAGCAGTACTTC
- TRBJ2-2 15 - TRBV28 CASSAQGSNTGELFF TGTGCCAGCAGTGCACAGGGTTCCAACACCGGGGAGCTGTTTTTT
many TRBJ2-1 10 - TRBV29-1 CSVEGREQFF TGCAGCGTTGAAGGCCGAGAGCAGTTCTTC
few TRBJ2-1 14 TRBD1 TRBV6-5 CASSWGQLYNEQFF TGTGCCAGCAGTTGGGGACAGCTTTACAATGAGCAGTTCTTC
- TRBJ1-2 16 - TRBV20-1 CSARDWQGIVKGGYTF TGCAGTGCTAGGGATTGGCAGGGGATCGTTAAGGGAGGCTACACCTTC
- TRBJ2-3 15 TRBD2 TRBV20-1 CSARVLGGFPDTQYF TGCAGTGCTAGAGTGCTCGGGGGGTTCCCAGATACGCAGTATTTT
- TRBJ1-5 13 - TRBV7-2 CASSLDGHQPQHF TGTGCCAGCAGCTTAGACGGCCATCAGCCCCAGCATTTT
few TRBJ1-1 14 - TRBV7-2 CASSWGGRGTEAFF TGTGCCAGCAGCTGGGGAGGGCGCGGCACTGAAGCTTTCTTT
- TRBJ2-1 14 TRBD1 TRBV28 CASSFGQEYNEQFF TGTGCCAGCAGTTTCGGACAGGAGTACAATGAGCAGTTCTTC
- TRBJ2-5 15 - TRBV4-1 CASSQDGTQGGEQYF TGCGCCAGCAGCCAAGATGGGACCCAGGGAGGAGAGCAGTACTTC
many TRBJ2-1 13 - TRBV7-2 CASSLGSGSEQFF TGTGCCAGCAGCTTAGGGTCGGGGTCTGAGCAGTTCTTC
few TRBJ2-5 15 - TRBV28 CASSPSGRDKETQYF TGTGCCAGCAGTCCTTCGGGCCGAGATAAAGAGACCCAGTACTTC
- TRBJ1-1 16 TRBD1 TRBV27 CASSLSPGQGASEAFF TGTGCCAGCAGTTTATCGCCGGGACAGGGGGCCTCTGAAGCTTTCTTT
- TRBJ2-7 13 TRBD1 TRBV12-5 CASGGDRPYEQYF TGTGCTAGTGGTGGGGACAGGCCCTACGAGCAGTACTTC
few TRBJ2-3 14 - TRBV5-1 CASSLNTGRDTQYF TGCGCCAGCAGTCTTAATACAGGGAGAGATACGCAGTATTTT
few TRBJ2-5 14 TRBD2 TRBV12-3/TRBV12-4 CASNPWGGQETQYF TGTGCCAGCAACCCGTGGGGGGGCCAAGAGACCCAGTACTTC
few TRBJ2-4 14 TRBD2 TRBV7-9 CASGFPSGALIQYF TGTGCCAGCGGCTTCCCTAGCGGGGCTCTCATTCAGTACTTC
- TRBJ1-3 15 - TRBV20-1 CSAEDDIRSGNTIYF TGCAGTGCCGAAGACGACATTCGCTCTGGAAACACCATATATTTT
many TRBJ1-2 14 - TRBV15 CATSREGVNYGYTF TGTGCCACCAGCAGAGAGGGGGTTAACTATGGCTACACCTTC
few TRBJ1-1 15 - TRBV12-3/TRBV12-4 CASSLGSEVNTEAFF TGTGCCAGCAGTTTGGGAAGCGAAGTGAACACTGAAGCTTTCTTT
- TRBJ2-7 15 TRBD2 TRBV12-3/TRBV12-4 CASRSGGLRIYEQYF TGTGCCAGCAGATCGGGGGGGCTCCGAATCTATGAGCAGTACTTC
- TRBJ2-7 14 - TRBV2 CASTGGLSYNEQYF TGTGCCAGCACCGGGGGGCTATCCTACAATGAGCAGTACTTC
- TRBJ1-1 15 - TRBV6-6 CASSPTRGLNTEAFF TGTGCCAGCAGTCCGACCAGGGGCCTGAACACTGAAGCTTTCTTT
- TRBJ2-1 14 - TRBV12-3/TRBV12-4 CASRDASSYNEQFF TGTGCCAGCAGAGACGCCAGCTCCTACAATGAGCAGTTCTTC
few TRBJ1-6 14 - TRBV7-2 CASSPGSDYSPLHF TGTGCCAGCAGCCCGGGATCGGATTATTCACCCCTCCACTTT
few TRBJ1-1 17 TRBD1 TRBV4-1 CASSQSRDRVVDTEAFF TGCGCCAGCAGCCAGTCCCGGGACAGGGTGGTGGACACTGAAGCTTTCTTT
- TRBJ2-3 16 - TRBV4-1 CASSQGKGPSTDTQYF TGCGCCAGCAGCCAAGGGAAGGGTCCCTCCACAGATACGCAGTATTTT
few TRBJ1-1 12 - TRBV7-8 CAIRKGNTEAFF TGTGCCATACGTAAGGGGAACACTGAAGCTTTCTTT
- TRBJ2-1 12 TRBD1 TRBV7-8 CASSPTGAEQFF TGTGCCAGCAGCCCGACAGGGGCTGAGCAGTTCTTC
few TRBJ1-6 15 - TRBV7-3 CASSRGRVYNSPLHF TGTGCCAGCAGCCGAGGACGGGTTTATAATTCACCCCTCCACTTT
many TRBJ2-3 17 - TRBV12-3/TRBV12-4 CASRPSRRASRTDTQYF TGTGCCAGCAGACCCTCACGACGCGCGTCTCGCACAGATACGCAGTATTTT
- TRBJ1-2 14 - TRBV27 CASRGAGAGYGYTF TGTGCCAGCAGGGGGGCAGGGGCGGGCTATGGCTACACCTTC
- TRBJ2-5 10 - TRBV29-1 CSRRGETQYF TGCAGCCGGCGTGGAGAGACCCAGTACTTC
- TRBJ2-5 17 - TRBV21-1 CASSLRGREADPKTQYF TGTGCCAGCAGTCTGAGGGGGAGGGAAGCGGACCCCAAGACCCAGTACTTC
- TRBJ1-4 14 - TRBV3-1 CAISQRVAGEKLFF TGTGCCATCAGCCAAAGGGTGGCGGGTGAAAAACTGTTTTTT
- TRBJ2-7 12 - TRBV20-1 CSVRWKGDEQYF TGCAGTGTCAGATGGAAGGGGGACGAGCAGTACTTC
few TRBJ2-5 13 - TRBV20-1 CSASWDYQETQYF TGCAGTGCCAGTTGGGACTACCAAGAGACCCAGTACTTC
- TRBJ1-4 13 TRBD1 TRBV6-5 CASRQGVREKLFF TGTGCCAGCAGACAGGGGGTTCGGGAAAAACTGTTTTTT
many TRBJ2-2 15 TRBD1 TRBV5-1 CASSLGTANTGELFF TGCGCCAGCAGCCTGGGGACAGCGAACACCGGGGAGCTGTTTTTT
- TRBJ1-1 12 - TRBV20-1 CSAFRTLSEAFF TGCAGTGCTTTCCGTACTTTATCTGAAGCTTTCTTT
- TRBJ1-5 12 - TRBV6-4 CASSVRDQPQHF TGTGCCAGCAGTGTTCGGGATCAGCCCCAGCATTTT
- TRBJ2-7 12 - TRBV10-3 CAITKTGREQYF TGTGCCATCACCAAGACAGGACGCGAGCAGTACTTC